Reported below is one T cell receptor beta chain. Sequencing was performed with immunoSEQ multiplex PCR; in TCRdb, only in-frame clones are kept and a portion is missing. Of 30,000 to 45,000 clones in the sample, 80% to 95% were seen once. These data belong to a study of T cell changes during pregnancy in multiple sclerosis. Trimming removed 6 bases at V and 5 bases at J, with 14 bases between. CDR3 length equals 14 residues. Germline V CDR1 and CDR2: MNHEY, SMNVEV (reference sequence). The sample consisted of CD8+ T cells from peripheral blood mononuclear cells, taken before pregnancy. J is TRBJ2-1 and V is TRBV27, with D possibly TRBD1 on 6 matching bases. The sequence was collected from a female donor with multiple sclerosis, enrolled in a pregnancy study. The CDR3 nucleotides read TGTGCCAGCAGGCGGGCAGGGGTAAACAATGAGCAGTTCTTC. Translated, it gives CASRRAGVNNEQFF.